The 28 T cell receptor beta chains reported below all come from one sample, sequenced in a study of neurological immune-mediated disorders. TCRdb re-analysed the 5' RACE reads in MiXCR, keeping a single row per CDR3 protein. The sample lists nearly 60,000 distinct CDR3 sequences; about 3.7% were seen once. The sequenced sample was PBMCs. The receptors originated from a woman aged 55 to 70 with multiple sclerosis.

This clonotype was seen repeatedly, ten times or more. This rearrangement joins TRBV28 to TRBJ2-3; possible D gene TRBD2, 6 bases. Deletions cut 4 bases from V and 6 bases from J, with 17 bases between. This CDR3 spans 15 amino acids. Germline assignment: CDR1 MDHEN and CDR2 SYDVKM. The CDR3 nucleotides read TGTGCCAGCAGTTCCTCCTCGCGGGGTATGGATACGCAGTATTTT. Protein sequence: CASSSSSRGMDTQYF.

This sequence joins TRBV5-1 and TRBJ2-7; no clear D. The CDR3 covers 13 residues. The V gene lost 0 bases and the J gene lost 2 bases, with 6 bases spanning the gap. The germline CDR1 and CDR2 sequences are SGHRS and YFSETQ. The CDR3 DNA sequence: TGCGCCAGCAGCTTGGACCGTCCCTACGAGCAGTACTTC. Protein product: CASSLDRPYEQYF.

The chain joins TRBV7-9 to TRBJ2-7, with TRBD2 identical over 7 bases. Germline V gene sequence: CDR1 SEHNR, CDR2 FQNEAQ (reference sequence). The CDR3 is 13 amino acids. The J segment lost 6 bases and the V segment lost 5 bases, leaving 7 bases of the junction unmatched. In DNA form, the CDR3 reads TGTGCCAGCAGCGGGAGGGCTAGCGGCGAGCAGTACTTC. It encodes CASSGRASGEQYF.

The chain recombines TRBV10-3 with TRBJ2-1; 7 bases align to TRBD2. The CDR3 contains 11 residues. Losses at the gene ends were 11 bases for V and 7 bases for J; bases not matched to a gene: 5. Looked up from germline, CDR1 is ENHRY and CDR2 is SYGVKD. The CDR3 region has the DNA TGTGCCGCCCGGGAGGATAATGAGCAGTTCTTC. Amino acid sequence: CAAREDNEQFF.

This clonotype has ten or more counts. The chain links TRBV28 to TRBJ2-7; no firm D call. V was trimmed by 6 bases and J by 4 bases, leaving 13 bases between them. Germline V lookup: CDR1 MDHEN, CDR2 SYDVKM. The CDR3 length is 13 residues. CDR3 sequence reads: CASSLGPNYEQYF. The CDR3 bases are TGTGCCAGCAGCCTCGGGCCTAATTACGAGCAGTACTTC.

The table lists this clonotype with many counts. The chain is built from TRBV5-1 and TRBJ1-5; no firm D call. The V end was cut by 0 bases, the J end by 3 bases, with 7 bases between. CDR1 and CDR2 from the germline V gene are SGHRS and YFSETQ. The CDR3 has 14 residues. CDR3: CASSLGQLNQPQHF. The CDR3 DNA reads as TGCGCCAGCAGCTTGGGACAACTCAATCAGCCCCAGCATTTT.

This clonotype was counted ten times or more. This chain connects TRBV5-1 to TRBJ2-1, with 8 bases lining up with TRBD2. The CDR3 covers 15 residues. Trimming took 2 bases from V and 2 from J; bases not matched to a gene: 3. Germline values: CDR1 SGHRS, CDR2 YFSETQ. The CDR3 protein is CASSFSGAAYNEQFF. The CDR3 DNA is TGCGCCAGCAGCTTTAGCGGGGCCGCCTACAATGAGCAGTTCTTC.

The table lists this clonotype with many counts. The genes are TRBV4-1 and TRBJ2-5; 8 bases agree with TRBD1. The CDR3 length is 15 residues. Germline assignment: CDR1 MGHRA and CDR2 YSYEKL. J gave up 4 bases and V 4 bases, and 8 bases lay outside the gene matches. CDR3 nucleotides: TGCGCCAGCAGCCGCTTGGGACAGGCGATAGAGACCCAGTACTTC. Translation gives CASSRLGQAIETQYF.

This clonotype was detected many times. V and J are TRBV9 and TRBJ2-7, with 8 positions matching TRBD2. The V segment lost 0 bases and the J segment 5 bases; nucleotides outside the gene matches: 7. This CDR3 is 15 amino acids long. Germline CDR1 is SGDLS and CDR2 is YYNGEE. The CDR3 is CASSVAPGLVHEQYF. The CDR3 DNA sequence: TGTGCCAGCAGCGTAGCCCCGGGACTAGTCCACGAGCAGTACTTC.

This clonotype was seen many times. The CDR3 DNA sequence: TGTGCCAGCGGGGAACGACAGAAAAAAGACAGACAGGAAGAAGCTTTCTTT. It translates to CASGERQKKDRQEEAFF. The chain employs TRBV2 and TRBJ1-1; D may be TRBD1 (6 bases). V was cut by 8 bases and J by 8 bases, with 30 bases left in between. The CDR3 loop spans 17 amino acids. The germline V gene encodes CDR1 SNHLY and CDR2 FYNNEI.

Many counts were recorded for this clonotype. This rearrangement joins TRBV5-1 to TRBJ2-3; maybe TRBD2 (6 bases). The V gene's germline CDR1 is SGHRS and CDR2 YFSETQ. The CDR3 covers 14 residues. Trimming left V 7 bases short and J 0 bases short, with 12 bases between. The CDR3 bases are TGCGCCAGCCACTGGGGGGAGAGCACAGATACGCAGTATTTT. Translated, it gives CASHWGESTDTQYF.

In its sample, this clonotype was seen many times. The chain employs TRBV12-3 or TRBV12-4 and TRBJ2-1; 8 bases fit TRBD2. The CDR3 sequence is 15 residues long. Unmatched junction bases numbered 4, after V lost 6 bases and J lost 0 bases. The CDR3 spells CASREGTSSYNEQFF. CDR3 coding DNA: TGTGCCAGCAGAGAGGGGACTAGCTCCTACAATGAGCAGTTCTTC.

This clonotype was recorded many times. This chain uses TRBV9 with TRBJ1-2, with D maybe TRBD1 (5 bases). There are 15 residues in the CDR3. The V gene lost 1 base and the J gene lost 3 bases, with 13 bases spanning the gap. Germline CDR1 is SGDLS and CDR2 is YYNGEE. The CDR3 loop reads CASSVSVGEDYGYTF. CDR3 DNA: TGTGCCAGCAGCGTATCCGTGGGGGAGGACTATGGCTACACCTTC.

This clonotype was seen repeatedly, ten times or more. V and J are TRBV10-3 and TRBJ2-3; 12 nucleotides match TRBD2. This CDR3 is built from 16 residues. J gave up 4 bases and V 3 bases, and 5 bases lay outside the gene matches. Germline CDR1 and CDR2: ENHRY and SYGVKD. The CDR3 bases are TGTGCCATCAGTGACGGACTAGCGGGAAACTCAGATACGCAGTATTTT. Its translation is CAISDGLAGNSDTQYF.

There are many counts of this clonotype. J is TRBJ1-1 and V is TRBV20-1, with D tentatively TRBD1 (5 bases). Germline CDR1 reads DFQATT; CDR2 reads SNEGSKA (reference sequence). This CDR3 has 16 amino acids. V was shortened by 5 bases and J by 4 bases, with 23 bases between the two germline ends. The CDR3 DNA reads as TGCAGTGCTCAGGAACCAGGACACCTCCTCTCCACTGAAGCTTTCTTT. As protein: CSAQEPGHLLSTEAFF.

This clonotype was detected only a few times. This chain joins TRBV12-3 or TRBV12-4 and TRBJ1-1; D possibly corresponds to TRBD1 (6 bases). The CDR3 sequence is 15 residues long. V lost 3 bases and J 4 bases, leaving 15 bases between the germline ends. The CDR3, as DNA: TGTGCCAGCAGTTTCGCAGGGTTAGGGGGCACTGAAGCTTTCTTT. Residues: CASSFAGLGGTEAFF.

This clonotype was picked up many times. The V call is TRBV20-1, the J call TRBJ1-2, with D possibly matching TRBD1 (6 bases). CDR1 is DFQATT and CDR2 is SNEGSKA in the germline V gene (reference sequence). The CDR3 spans 14 residues. V dropped 1 base and J dropped 8 bases, with 17 bases sitting between them. CDR3 sequence reads: CSARGIPTGSGYTF. The CDR3, as DNA: TGCAGTGCTAGAGGGATACCAACAGGGTCCGGCTACACCTTC.

This clonotype has at least ten counts. The V and J genes are TRBV3-1 and TRBJ2-2; 9 nucleotides align to TRBD1. The CDR3 is made up of 14 amino acids. The ends lost 5 bases at V and 4 bases at J; junction bases unmatched: 2. The germline CDR1 and CDR2 sequences are LGHDT and YNNKEL (reference sequence). DNA of the CDR3: TGTGCCAGCAGCGCGACAGGGGGCACCGGGGAGCTGTTTTTT. This gives the protein CASSATGGTGELFF. The variable domain in full, completed from reference TRBV3-1 and TRBJ2-2, reads DTAVSQTPKYLVTQMGNDKSIKCEQNLGHDTMYWYKQDSKKFLKIMFSYNNKELIINETVPNRFSPKSPDKAHLNLHINSLELGDSAVYFCASSATGGTGELFFGEGSRLTVL.

This clonotype was found many times. The chain links TRBV7-3 to TRBJ2-2; a possible D gene is TRBD2 (6 bases). The V gene's germline CDR1 is SGHTA and CDR2 FQGTGA. The CDR3 totals 11 residues. V was shortened by 5 bases and J by 8 bases, with 6 bases between the two germline ends. The CDR3 DNA sequence: TGTGCCAGCAGCCGGGGGGGGGAGCTGTTTTTT. Residues: CASSRGGELFF.

This clonotype was observed many times. This rearrangement joins TRBV20-1 to TRBJ2-1; the D gene could be TRBD1 or TRBD2 (6 bases each). This CDR3 is built from 13 residues. The germline V and J ends were trimmed by 3 bases and 5 bases, with 11 bases remaining between them. Germline lookup yields CDR1 DFQATT and CDR2 SNEGSKA (reference sequence). CDR3 sequence reads: CSASRGVHNEQFF. The CDR3 DNA is TGCAGTGCTAGTAGGGGGGTACACAATGAGCAGTTCTTC.

This clonotype was recorded at least ten times. V gene TRBV4-1 combines with J gene TRBJ2-2; 9 bases match TRBD2. The CDR3 is 15 amino acids. From germline, CDR1 is MGHRA and CDR2 YSYEKL. Losses at the gene ends were 1 base for V and 8 bases for J; bases not matched to a gene: 5. CDR3: CASSQAQLAGGELFF. Written as DNA, the CDR3 is TGCGCCAGCAGCCAAGCCCAGCTAGCGGGAGGGGAGCTGTTTTTT.

In its sample, this clonotype was seen many times. The rearrangement links TRBV5-1 to TRBJ2-3; the match to TRBD2 covers 9 bases. Germline values: CDR1 SGHRS, CDR2 YFSETQ. With V trimmed by 5 bases and J by 3 bases, 10 bases remained unmatched. This CDR3 has 16 amino acids. The CDR3 loop is CASSSGGLTLTDTQYF. In nucleotides, the CDR3 is TGCGCCAGCAGTAGCGGGGGCCTTACGTTGACAGATACGCAGTATTTT. The complete variable domain, with remaining parts taken from reference TRBV5-1 and TRBJ2-3, reads KAGVTQTPRYLIKTRGQQVTLSCSPISGHRSVSWYQQTPGQGLQFLFEYFSETQRNKGNFPGRFSGRQFSNSRSEMNVSTLELGDSALYLCASSSGGLTLTDTQYFGPGTRLTVL.

In its sample, this clonotype was seen many times. Here the CDR3 reads CASSLGYRGNTEAFF. Here the CDR3 DNA reads TGTGCCAGCAGCTTAGGCTACAGGGGGAACACTGAAGCTTTCTTT. The rearrangement links TRBV7-3 to TRBJ1-1, with 7 bases that match TRBD1. The CDR3 totals 15 residues. Germline V CDR1 and CDR2: SGHTA, FQGTGA. With V trimmed by 2 bases and J by 1 base, 4 bases remained unmatched.

Many counts were recorded for this clonotype. The chain is built from TRBV20-1 and TRBJ1-1; D gene ambiguous. The CDR3 consists of 14 residues. Trimming removed 3 bases from V and 0 bases from J, with 11 bases in between. Looked up from germline, CDR1 is DFQATT and CDR2 is SNEGSKA (reference sequence). The CDR3 nucleotides read TGCAGTGCTAGTTACGGGCGGGTGAACACTGAAGCTTTCTTT. The encoded protein is CSASYGRVNTEAFF.

In this sample, this clonotype turned up many times. The rearrangement uses TRBV12-3 or TRBV12-4 and TRBJ2-1; D gene uncertain. This CDR3 has 10 residues. Trimming took off 6 bases at V and 6 bases at J, with 3 bases between the two ends. The chain's CDR3 is CASRGNEQFF. CDR3 nucleotide sequence: TGTGCCAGCAGGGGCAATGAGCAGTTCTTC.

This clonotype showed up many times. The chain couples TRBV7-9 to TRBJ2-1; the match to TRBD2 covers 9 bases. V gave up 0 bases and J gave up 2 bases; unmatched junction bases: 2. The CDR3 extends over 16 amino acids. CDR1 SEHNR and CDR2 FQNEAQ come from the germline V gene (reference sequence). CDR3 nucleotide sequence: TGTGCCAGCAGCTTAGCGGGCGGGAGGGCCTACAATGAGCAGTTCTTC. Its protein is CASSLAGGRAYNEQFF. The full variable domain, completed using reference TRBV7-9 and TRBJ2-1, is DTGVSQNPRHKITKRGQNVTFRCDPISEHNRLYWYRQTLGQGPEFLTYFQNEAQLEKSRLLSDRFSAERPKGSFSTLEIQRTEQGDSAMYLCASSLAGGRAYNEQFFGPGTRLTVL.

This clonotype was counted ten times or more. The chain employs TRBV3-1 and TRBJ2-3; 15 nucleotides agree with TRBD2. From germline, CDR1 is LGHDT and CDR2 YNNKEL (reference sequence). The CDR3 totals 17 residues. J lost 6 bases, V lost 4 bases, and 8 bases had no gene match. The CDR3: CASSPRTSGRASDTQYF. CDR3 nucleotides: TGTGCCAGCAGCCCTCGGACTAGCGGGAGGGCATCGGATACGCAGTATTTT.

Ten or more counts support this clonotype. The J gene is TRBJ2-3, the V gene TRBV7-2; D might be TRBD1 (5 bases). Germline loops: CDR1 SGHTA, CDR2 FQGNSA. This CDR3 has 15 residues. V was shortened by 2 bases and J by 0 bases, with 9 bases between the two germline ends. The CDR3 region has the DNA TGTGCCAGCAGCTTAATGCAGGGCAGCACAGATACGCAGTATTTT. Amino acid sequence: CASSLMQGSTDTQYF. Supplemented by reference TRBV7-2 and TRBJ2-3, the full variable domain reads GAGVSQSPSNKVTEKGKDVELRCDPISGHTALYWYRQSLGQGLEFLIYFQGNSAPDKSGLPSDRFSAERTGGSVSTLTIQRTQQEDSAVYLCASSLMQGSTDTQYFGPGTRLTVL.